This T cell receptor (beta chain) was captured in a study of cytomegalovirus exposure and HLA in healthy donors. Looked up from germline, CDR1 is KGHSH and CDR2 is LQKENI. Trimming left V 6 bases short and J 4 bases short, with 15 bases between. The CDR3 is made up of 14 amino acids. Study observations and caveats: Later, an analysis showed that TCR beta chains associated with HLA were more clonally expanded than others that were equally common.

To note about this clone: The antigen is unknown.

PCR employed 60 Vbeta and 13 Jbeta primers. The assay was immunoSEQ multiplex PCR, and TCRdb's table has in-frame clones only and misses some. Its clone listing holds roughly 70,000 clones. This chain links TRBV18 with TRBJ1-1; D gene uncertain. This receptor was taken from a man between 40 and 49 years old in good health and CMV-seronegative. Sample: PBMCs. The CDR3 loop is CASSPKSLGTEAFF. The CDR3 DNA reads as TGTGCCAGCTCCCCTAAGTCCCTAGGCACTGAAGCTTTCTTT.